This passage covers 13 T cell receptor beta chains from one sample sequenced in a study of regulatory T cells in long-lasting Graves disease. The sample's time point: newly diagnosed GD, antithyroid drugs for less than 3 months. Generation of the TCR library employed RNA extracted from PBMCs. CDR3 regions were amplified by Arm-PCR using iRepertoire HTBI primers to build TCR beta libraries. TCRdb independently ran MiXCR on the multiplex PCR reads; one entry per CDR3 protein. The sample holds hundreds of thousands of distinct CDR3 sequences, around 16% seen once. These same data were also listed under a study on T cells in Graves' hyperthyroidism and ophthalmopathy.

This sample comprised peripheral blood mononuclear cells (PBMCs), obtained at new diagnosis, from a patient treated with antithyroid drugs. The receptors stem from a woman in her 40s with Graves disease.

In its sample, this clonotype was seen many times. V gene TRBV6-5 combines with J gene TRBJ1-1; D call uncertain. The length of the CDR3 is 13 residues. V was clipped by 4 bases and J by 4 bases, with 10 bases between them. Germline CDR1 is MNHEY and CDR2 is SVGAGI. In DNA, the CDR3 is TGTGCCAGCAGTTCAGGTTCGGCCACTGAAGCTTTCTTT. Its protein is CASSSGSATEAFF.

The table lists this clonotype with a few counts. CDR3 sequence: CASSLDGRSNQPQHF. The CDR3, as DNA: TGTGCCAGCAGCTTAGACGGCCGTAGCAATCAGCCCCAGCATTTT. The gene calls are TRBV7-2 and TRBJ1-5; D is undetermined. The V end lost 1 base, the J end lost 0 bases, and 7 bases lay between the germline ends. In germline, CDR1 is SGHTA, CDR2 FQGNSA. The CDR3 length is 15 residues.

This clonotype was counted at least ten times. The chain combines TRBV27 with TRBJ1-6, with D unresolved. V lost 6 bases, J lost 6 bases, and 9 bases lay in between. The germline gives CDR1 MNHEY, CDR2 SMNVEV (reference sequence). The CDR3 has 13 amino acids. The CDR3, as DNA: TGTGCCAGCAGCTCTTCCATTAATTCACCCCTCCACTTT. Its protein product is CASSSSINSPLHF.

This clonotype was detected ten times or more. The V and J genes are TRBV7-2 and TRBJ1-6; TRBD1 matches at 8 bases. V lost 3 bases to trimming and J lost 7 bases; unmatched junction nucleotides: 2. The CDR3 contains 14 residues. CDR1 is SGHTA and CDR2 is FQGNSA in the germline V gene. This CDR3 is CASSLTGENSPLHF. The CDR3 DNA follows: TGTGCCAGCAGCTTGACAGGGGAAAATTCACCCCTCCACTTT. The full variable domain, its missing parts supplied by reference TRBV7-2 and TRBJ1-6, is GAGVSQSPSNKVTEKGKDVELRCDPISGHTALYWYRQSLGQGLEFLIYFQGNSAPDKSGLPSDRFSAERTGGSVSTLTIQRTQQEDSAVYLCASSLTGENSPLHFGNGTRLTVT.

This chain uses TRBV7-2 with TRBJ1-2; 7 bases line up with TRBD1. V was clipped by 1 base and J by 8 bases; unmatched bases: 10. Per the germline V gene, CDR1 is SGHTA and CDR2 is FQGNSA. The CDR3 spans 15 residues. CDR3 amino acids: CASSLGRGQRLGYTF. In DNA form, the CDR3 reads TGTGCCAGCAGCTTAGGTCGGGGACAGCGGCTGGGCTACACCTTC.

The rearrangement joins TRBV25-1 to TRBJ2-1; D remains ambiguous. Germline loops: CDR1 MGHDK, CDR2 SYGVNS. V lost 1 base and J lost 8, with 12 bases in between. This CDR3 comprises 14 residues. CDR3 region: CASSEFNGFDEQFF. In DNA, the CDR3 is TGTGCCAGCAGTGAATTTAACGGCTTCGATGAGCAGTTCTTC.

This clonotype was observed a few times. The chain combines TRBV28 with TRBJ1-5; D unresolved. The CDR3 loop spans 13 amino acids. Germline lookup yields CDR1 MDHEN and CDR2 SYDVKM. Between the trimmed V and J ends, which lost 7 bases and 0 bases, there was a span of 7 bases. CDR3: CASTWGSNQPQHF. In DNA, the CDR3 is TGTGCCAGCACCTGGGGTAGCAATCAGCCCCAGCATTTT.

At least ten counts were recorded for this clonotype. The gene calls are TRBV12-3 or TRBV12-4 and TRBJ2-5; 8 bases are a match to TRBD2. The CDR3 is 15 residues long. After removal of 5 bases from V and 0 bases from J, the junction contained 5 bases not matched to a gene. In DNA, the CDR3 is TGTGCCAGCAGTGTTAGCGGGGACAACCAAGAGACCCAGTACTTC. Translated, it gives CASSVSGDNQETQYF.

Points on this clonotype: A much larger clone is a single base away; this may be a read error. The CDR3 DNA sequence: TGCAGTGCTATGATGAACACTGAAGCTTTCTTT. This sequence encodes CSAMMNTEAFF. This chain links TRBV20-1 with TRBJ1-1; no clear D. The germline V gene has CDR1 DFQATT and CDR2 SNEGSKA (reference sequence). V was trimmed by 4 bases and J by 0 bases, leaving 3 bases between them. This CDR3 has 11 residues.

In the case of this clonotype: A much bigger clone sits one base away, suggesting this may be a read error. Since the CDR3 does not end with the conserved phenylalanine or tryptophan, this likely comes from a read error. This chain links TRBV15 with TRBJ2-1, with D possibly TRBD1 on 7 matching bases. The J call may not be correct, given that the DNA end is closer to TRBJ2-5. This CDR3 has 14 residues. Germline CDR1 and CDR2: LNHNV and YYDKDF (reference sequence). CDR3 DNA sequence: TGTGCCACCTGGAGGGGGCGGAAAAAAGAGACCCAGTACCTC. Translation gives CATWRGRKKETQYL.

This clonotype was seen repeatedly, ten times or more. V usage is TRBV5-5 and J usage is TRBJ2-5; 12 nucleotides align to TRBD2. This CDR3 region has 17 residues. Losses at the gene ends were 5 bases for V and 2 bases for J; bases not matched to a gene: 10. Germline CDR1 is SGHKS and CDR2 is YYEKEE (reference sequence). The CDR3 region has the DNA TGTGCCAGCAGTCCGGGGCTAGCGGGAGGGAGACAAGAGACCCAGTACTTC. Protein: CASSPGLAGGRQETQYF.

This clonotype has a count of ten or more. The chain uses TRBV6-1 and TRBJ2-5; possible D gene TRBD1, 6 bases. Germline CDR1 MNHNS, CDR2 SASEGT. V was clipped by 5 bases and J by 3 bases, with 16 bases between them. This CDR3 is built from 15 residues. DNA for the CDR3: TGTGCCAGCAGTCCCGCGGACAGATTTAAAGAGACCCAGTACTTC. Its translation: CASSPADRFKETQYF.

This clonotype was seen more than once but under ten times. The CDR3: CATPGFRNYGYTF. The CDR3 region has the DNA TGTGCCACCCCAGGCTTTAGGAACTATGGCTACACCTTC. The V call is TRBV28, the J call TRBJ1-2; no reliable D call. Trimming stripped 10 bases from V and 2 bases from J, with 14 bases between. The CDR3 contains 13 residues. Germline assignment: CDR1 MDHEN and CDR2 SYDVKM.